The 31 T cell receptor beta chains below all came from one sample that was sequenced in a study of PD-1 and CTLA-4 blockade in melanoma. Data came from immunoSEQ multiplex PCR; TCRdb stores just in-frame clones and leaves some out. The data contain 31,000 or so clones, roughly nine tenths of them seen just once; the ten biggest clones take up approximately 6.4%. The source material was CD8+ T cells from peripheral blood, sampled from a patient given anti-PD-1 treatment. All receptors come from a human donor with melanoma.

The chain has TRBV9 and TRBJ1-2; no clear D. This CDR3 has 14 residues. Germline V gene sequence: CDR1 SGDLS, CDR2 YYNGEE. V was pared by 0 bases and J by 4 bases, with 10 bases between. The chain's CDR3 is CASSVAAAPYGYTF. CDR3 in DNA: TGTGCCAGCAGCGTAGCAGCAGCTCCCTATGGCTACACCTTC.

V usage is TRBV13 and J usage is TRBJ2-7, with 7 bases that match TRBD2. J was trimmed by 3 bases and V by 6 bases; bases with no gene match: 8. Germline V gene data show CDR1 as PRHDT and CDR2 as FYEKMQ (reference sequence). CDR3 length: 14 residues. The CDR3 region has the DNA TGTGCCAGCAGAAACGCGGGGGAGGACTACGAGCAGTACTTC. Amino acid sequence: CASRNAGEDYEQYF.

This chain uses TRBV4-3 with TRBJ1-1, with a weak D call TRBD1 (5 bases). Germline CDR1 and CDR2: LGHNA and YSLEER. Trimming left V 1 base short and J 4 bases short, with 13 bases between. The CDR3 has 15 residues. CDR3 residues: CASSQARGGGTEAFF. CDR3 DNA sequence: TGCGCCAGCAGCCAAGCGAGGGGAGGTGGCACTGAAGCTTTCTTT.

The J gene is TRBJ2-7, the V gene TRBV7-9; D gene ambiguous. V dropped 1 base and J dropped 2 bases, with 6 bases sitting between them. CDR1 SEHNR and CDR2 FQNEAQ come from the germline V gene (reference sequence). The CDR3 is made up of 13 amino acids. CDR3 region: CASSLGKPYEQYF. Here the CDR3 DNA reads TGTGCCAGCAGCTTAGGGAAACCCTACGAGCAGTACTTC.

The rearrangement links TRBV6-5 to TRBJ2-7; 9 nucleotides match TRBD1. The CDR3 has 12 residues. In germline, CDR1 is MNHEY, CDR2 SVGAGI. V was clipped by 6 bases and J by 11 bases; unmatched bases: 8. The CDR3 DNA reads TGTGCCAGCAGACCGGGACAGGGATCAGAGTACTTC. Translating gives CASRPGQGSEYF.

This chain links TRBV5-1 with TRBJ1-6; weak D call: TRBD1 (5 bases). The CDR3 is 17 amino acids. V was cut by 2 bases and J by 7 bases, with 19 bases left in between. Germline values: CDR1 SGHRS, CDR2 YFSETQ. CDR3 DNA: TGCGCCAGCAGCTTCGCGCCGGGACCCCTGGGGAATTCACCCCTCCACTTT. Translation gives CASSFAPGPLGNSPLHF.

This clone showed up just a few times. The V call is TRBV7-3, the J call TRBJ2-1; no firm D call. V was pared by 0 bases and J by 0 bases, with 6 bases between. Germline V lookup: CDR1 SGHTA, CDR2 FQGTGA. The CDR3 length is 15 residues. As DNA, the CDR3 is TGTGCCAGCAGCTTAACAGGGAACTCCTACAATGAGCAGTTCTTC. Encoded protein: CASSLTGNSYNEQFF.

The CDR3 sequence is CASSPAGPVGRSYNSPLHF. The CDR3 region has the DNA TGCGCCAGCAGCCCGGCGGGGCCCGTGGGAAGGAGCTATAATTCACCCCTCCACTTT. This chain links TRBV5-1 with TRBJ1-6, with D possibly being TRBD1 (5 bases). The CDR3 contains 19 residues. CDR1 and CDR2 (germline): SGHRS, YFSETQ. V dropped 4 bases and J dropped 3 bases, with 23 bases sitting between them.

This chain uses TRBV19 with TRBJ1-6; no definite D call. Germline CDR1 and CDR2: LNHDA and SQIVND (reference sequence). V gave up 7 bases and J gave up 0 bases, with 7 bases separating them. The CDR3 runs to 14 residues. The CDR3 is CASTGNSYNSPLHF. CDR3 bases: TGTGCCAGTACCGGGAACTCCTATAATTCACCCCTCCACTTT.

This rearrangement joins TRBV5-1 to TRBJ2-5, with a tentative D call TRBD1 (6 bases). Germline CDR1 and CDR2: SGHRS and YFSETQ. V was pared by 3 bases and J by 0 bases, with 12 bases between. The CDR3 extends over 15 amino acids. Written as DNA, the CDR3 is TGCGCCAGCAGCTCCCGGGACAACGACCAAGAGACCCAGTACTTC. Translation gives CASSSRDNDQETQYF.

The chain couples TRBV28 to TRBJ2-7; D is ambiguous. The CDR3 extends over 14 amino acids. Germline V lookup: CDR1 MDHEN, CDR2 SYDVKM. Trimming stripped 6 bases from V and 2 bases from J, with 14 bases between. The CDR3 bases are TGTGCCAGCAGCTCCTTGTCCACTGCCTACGAGCAGTACTTC. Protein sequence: CASSSLSTAYEQYF.

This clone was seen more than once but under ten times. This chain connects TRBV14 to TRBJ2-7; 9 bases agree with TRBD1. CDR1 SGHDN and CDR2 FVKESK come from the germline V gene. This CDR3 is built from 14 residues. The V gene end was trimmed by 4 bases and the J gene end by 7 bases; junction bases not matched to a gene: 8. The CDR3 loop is CASSLRDRDDEQYF. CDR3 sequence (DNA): TGTGCCAGCAGCCTTAGGGACAGGGACGATGAGCAGTACTTC.

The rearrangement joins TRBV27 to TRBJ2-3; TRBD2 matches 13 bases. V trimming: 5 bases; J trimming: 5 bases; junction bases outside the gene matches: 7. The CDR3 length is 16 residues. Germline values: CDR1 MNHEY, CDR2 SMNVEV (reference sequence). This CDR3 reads CASSPWTSGGEDTQYF. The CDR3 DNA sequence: TGTGCCAGCAGTCCCTGGACTAGCGGGGGAGAAGATACGCAGTATTTT.

The chain's CDR3 is CASSIASGGPLGTDTQYF. The CDR3 bases are TGTGCCAGTAGTATTGCCAGCGGGGGGCCCCTAGGCACAGATACGCAGTATTTT. The rearrangement links TRBV19 to TRBJ2-3, with 9 bases fitting TRBD2. The germline V gene encodes CDR1 LNHDA and CDR2 SQIVND (reference sequence). The CDR3 has 18 residues. V shed 3 bases, J shed 1 base, and the junction held 11 bases outside the gene matches.

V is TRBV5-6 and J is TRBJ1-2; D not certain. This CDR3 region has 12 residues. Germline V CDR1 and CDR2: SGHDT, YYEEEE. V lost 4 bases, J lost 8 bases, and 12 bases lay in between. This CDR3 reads CASSVLLGGYTF. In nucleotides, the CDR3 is TGTGCCAGCAGCGTGTTATTGGGAGGCTACACCTTC.

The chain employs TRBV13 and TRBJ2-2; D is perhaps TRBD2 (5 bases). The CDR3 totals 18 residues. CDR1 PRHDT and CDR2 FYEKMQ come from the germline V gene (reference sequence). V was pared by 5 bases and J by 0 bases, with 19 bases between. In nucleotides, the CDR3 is TGTGCCAGCAGCAGCGCCACCCCGGGAACCTCGAACACCGGGGAGCTGTTTTTT. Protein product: CASSSATPGTSNTGELFF.

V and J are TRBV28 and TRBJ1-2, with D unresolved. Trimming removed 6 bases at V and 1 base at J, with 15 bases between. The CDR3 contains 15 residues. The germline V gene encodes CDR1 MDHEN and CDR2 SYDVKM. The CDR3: CASSDGRIFNYGYTF. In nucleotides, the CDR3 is TGTGCCAGCAGCGACGGACGGATCTTTAACTATGGCTACACCTTC.

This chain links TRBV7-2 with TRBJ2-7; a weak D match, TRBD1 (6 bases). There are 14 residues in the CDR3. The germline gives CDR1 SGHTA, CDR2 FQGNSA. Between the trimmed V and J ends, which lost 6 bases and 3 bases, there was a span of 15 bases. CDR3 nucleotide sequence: TGTGCCAGCAGTCTTTGGGCAGGGGACTACGAGCAGTACTTC. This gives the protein CASSLWAGDYEQYF.

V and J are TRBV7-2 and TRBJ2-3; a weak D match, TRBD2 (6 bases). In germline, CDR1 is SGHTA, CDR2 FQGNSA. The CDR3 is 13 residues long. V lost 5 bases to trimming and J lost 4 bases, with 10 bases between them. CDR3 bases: TGTGCCAGCAGCCACTCGGGGGCAGATACGCAGTATTTT. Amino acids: CASSHSGADTQYF.

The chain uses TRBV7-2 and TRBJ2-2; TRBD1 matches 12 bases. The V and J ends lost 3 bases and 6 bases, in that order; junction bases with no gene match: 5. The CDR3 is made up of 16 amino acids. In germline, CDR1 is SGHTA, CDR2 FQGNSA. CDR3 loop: CASSFLGQGAAGELFF. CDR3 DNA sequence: TGTGCCAGCAGCTTTCTGGGACAGGGGGCTGCCGGGGAGCTGTTTTTT. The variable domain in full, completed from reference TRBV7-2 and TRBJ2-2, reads GAGVSQSPSNKVTEKGKDVELRCDPISGHTALYWYRQSLGQGLEFLIYFQGNSAPDKSGLPSDRFSAERTGGSVSTLTIQRTQQEDSAVYLCASSFLGQGAAGELFFGEGSRLTVL.

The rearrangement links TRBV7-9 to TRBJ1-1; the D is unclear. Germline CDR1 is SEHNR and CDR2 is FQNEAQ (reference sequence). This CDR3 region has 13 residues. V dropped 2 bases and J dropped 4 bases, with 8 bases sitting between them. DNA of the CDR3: TGTGCCAGCAGCTTAACCCTAGGCACTGAAGCTTTCTTT. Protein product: CASSLTLGTEAFF.

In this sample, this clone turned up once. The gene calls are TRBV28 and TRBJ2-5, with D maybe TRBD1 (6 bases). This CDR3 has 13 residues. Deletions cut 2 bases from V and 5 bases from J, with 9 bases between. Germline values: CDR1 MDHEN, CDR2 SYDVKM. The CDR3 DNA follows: TGTGCCAGCAGTTTAAGGCAGGGGGAGACCCAGTACTTC. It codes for CASSLRQGETQYF. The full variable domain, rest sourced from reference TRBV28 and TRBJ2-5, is DVKVTQSSRYLVKRTGEKVFLECVQDMDHENMFWYRQDPGLGLRLIYFSYDVKMKEKGDIPEGYSVSREKKERFSLILESASTNQTSMYLCASSLRQGETQYFGPGTRLLVL.

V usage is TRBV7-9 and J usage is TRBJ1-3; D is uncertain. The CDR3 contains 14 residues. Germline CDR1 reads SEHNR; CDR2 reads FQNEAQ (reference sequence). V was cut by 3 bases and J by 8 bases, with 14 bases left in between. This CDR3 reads CASSFQTLVDTIYF. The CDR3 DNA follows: TGTGCCAGCAGCTTTCAGACCCTCGTGGACACCATATATTTT.

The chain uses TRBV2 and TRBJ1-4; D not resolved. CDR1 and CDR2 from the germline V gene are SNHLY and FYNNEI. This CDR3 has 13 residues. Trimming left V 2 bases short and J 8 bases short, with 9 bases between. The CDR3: CASSEYRYEKLFF. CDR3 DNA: TGTGCCAGCAGTGAATATCGGTACGAAAAACTGTTTTTT.

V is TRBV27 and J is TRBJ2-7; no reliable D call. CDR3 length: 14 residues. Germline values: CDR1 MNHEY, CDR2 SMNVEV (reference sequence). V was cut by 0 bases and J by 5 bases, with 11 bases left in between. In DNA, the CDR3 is TGTGCCAGCAGTTTATCGAAGGGTATCGACGAGCAGTACTTC. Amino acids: CASSLSKGIDEQYF.

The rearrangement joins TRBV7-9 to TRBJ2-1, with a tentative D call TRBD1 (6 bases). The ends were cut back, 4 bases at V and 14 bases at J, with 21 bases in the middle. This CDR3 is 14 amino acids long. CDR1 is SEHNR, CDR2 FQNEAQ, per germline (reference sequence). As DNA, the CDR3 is TGTGCCAGCAGCTCCCCCTTGGGGGCGCACGAGGAGTTCTTC. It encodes CASSSPLGAHEEFF.

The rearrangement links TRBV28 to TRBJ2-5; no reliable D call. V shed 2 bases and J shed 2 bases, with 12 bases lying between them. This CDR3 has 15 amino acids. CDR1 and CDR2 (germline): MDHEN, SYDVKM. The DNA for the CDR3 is TGTGCCAGCAGTTTACTGGCGGTCCGACAAGAGACCCAGTACTTC. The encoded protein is CASSLLAVRQETQYF. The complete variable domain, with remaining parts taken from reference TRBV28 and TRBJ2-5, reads DVKVTQSSRYLVKRTGEKVFLECVQDMDHENMFWYRQDPGLGLRLIYFSYDVKMKEKGDIPEGYSVSREKKERFSLILESASTNQTSMYLCASSLLAVRQETQYFGPGTRLLVL.

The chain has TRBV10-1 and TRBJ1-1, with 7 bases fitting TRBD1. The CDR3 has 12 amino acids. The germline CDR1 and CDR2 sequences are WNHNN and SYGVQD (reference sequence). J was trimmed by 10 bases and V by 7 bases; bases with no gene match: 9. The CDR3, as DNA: TGCGCCAGCATAGTCAGGGGGAGGGGAGCTTTCTTT. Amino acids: CASIVRGRGAFF.

This chain's CDR3 is CASSLVSTGNNQPQHF. CDR3 coding DNA: TGTGCCAGCAGCTTAGTCTCGACAGGGAACAATCAGCCCCAGCATTTT. This chain connects TRBV28 to TRBJ1-5, with 7 bases fitting TRBD1. Germline CDR1 and CDR2: MDHEN and SYDVKM. V shed 6 bases and J 3 bases; nucleotides not matched to a gene: 11. The CDR3 runs 16 residues.

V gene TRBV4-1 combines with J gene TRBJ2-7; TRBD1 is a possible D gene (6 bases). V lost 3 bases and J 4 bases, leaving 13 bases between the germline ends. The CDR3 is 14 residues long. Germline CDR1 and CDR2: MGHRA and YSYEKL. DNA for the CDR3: TGCGCCAGCAGCCACTCACAGGGTGGGTACGAGCAGTACTTC. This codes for CASSHSQGGYEQYF.

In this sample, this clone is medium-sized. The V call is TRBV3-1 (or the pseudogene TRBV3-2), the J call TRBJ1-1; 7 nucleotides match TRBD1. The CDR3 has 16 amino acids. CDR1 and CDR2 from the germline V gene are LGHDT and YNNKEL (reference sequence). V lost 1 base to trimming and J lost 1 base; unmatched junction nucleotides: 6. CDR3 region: CASSQVPGTENTEAFF. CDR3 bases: TGTGCCAGCAGCCAAGTGCCCGGGACAGAGAACACTGAAGCTTTCTTT.